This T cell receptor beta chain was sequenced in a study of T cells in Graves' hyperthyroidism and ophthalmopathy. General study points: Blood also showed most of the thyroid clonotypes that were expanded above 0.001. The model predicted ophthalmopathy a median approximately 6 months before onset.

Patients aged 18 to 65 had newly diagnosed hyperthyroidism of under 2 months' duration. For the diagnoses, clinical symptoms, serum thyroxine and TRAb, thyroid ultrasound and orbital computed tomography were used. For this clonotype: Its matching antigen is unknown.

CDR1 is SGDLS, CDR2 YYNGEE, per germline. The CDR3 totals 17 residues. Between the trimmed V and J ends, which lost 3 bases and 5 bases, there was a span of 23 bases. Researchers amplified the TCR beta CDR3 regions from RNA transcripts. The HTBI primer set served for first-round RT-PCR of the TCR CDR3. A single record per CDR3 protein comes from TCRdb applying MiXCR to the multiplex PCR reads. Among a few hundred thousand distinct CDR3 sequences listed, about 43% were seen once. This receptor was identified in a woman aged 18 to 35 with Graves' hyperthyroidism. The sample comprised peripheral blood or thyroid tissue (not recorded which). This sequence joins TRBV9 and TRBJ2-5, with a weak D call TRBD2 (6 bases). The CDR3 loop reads CASSAGSTSGRGETQYF. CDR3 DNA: TGTGCCAGCAGCGCAGGCTCTACGAGCGGGCGCGGGGAGACCCAGTACTTC.